Each of the 5 T cell receptor beta chains below was sequenced from the same sample in a study of response to subunit inactivated influenza vaccine. TCRdb analysed the RT-PCR reads with MiXCR anew, one entry per CDR3 protein. Of over 800,000 distinct CDR3 sequences listed, 21% were seen once; the top ten hold about 9.4%. The sample consisted of PBMCs from blood, taken around 5 days after vaccination. These receptors came from a man in his fifties or sixties who received an inactivated influenza vaccine.

There are a few counts of this clonotype. This chain joins TRBV7-9 and TRBJ2-4; D might be TRBD1 (6 bases). CDR3 length: 14 amino acids. Trimming shortened V by 6 bases and J by 7 bases, and 16 bases separated the two germline ends. Germline V gene sequence: CDR1 SEHNR, CDR2 FQNEAQ (reference sequence). CDR3 loop: CASSPGPQGNIQYF. As DNA, the CDR3 is TGTGCCAGCAGTCCCGGACCTCAGGGGAACATTCAGTACTTC.

The V gene is TRBV4-2, the J gene TRBJ2-4, with a weak D call TRBD1 (6 bases). The CDR3 is 14 amino acids. V lost 1 base to trimming and J lost 7 bases, with 11 bases between them. CDR1 and CDR2 from the germline V gene are LGHNA and YNFKEQ. The CDR3 here is CASSQGQVWNIQYF. CDR3 nucleotides: TGTGCCAGCAGCCAAGGACAGGTGTGGAACATTCAGTACTTC.

This clonotype occurred a few times. This chain links TRBV20-1 with TRBJ2-7; D uncertain. The CDR3 is 9 residues long. The V end lost 0 bases, the J end lost 7 bases, and 1 base lay between the germline ends. Looked up from germline, CDR1 is DFQATT and CDR2 is SNEGSKA (reference sequence). The CDR3 here is CSAREEQYF. Here the CDR3 DNA reads TGCAGTGCTAGAGAGGAGCAGTACTTC.

The chain joins TRBV24-1 to TRBJ2-3; D is tentatively TRBD1 or TRBD2 (5 bases each). Germline loops: CDR1 KGHDR, CDR2 SFDVKD. Trimming shortened V by 9 bases and J by 0 bases, and 9 bases separated the two germline ends. The CDR3 runs to 13 residues. The CDR3 protein is CATGGGSTDTQYF. The CDR3 DNA reads TGTGCCACCGGGGGTGGGAGCACAGATACGCAGTATTTT.

This chain joins TRBV20-1 and TRBJ2-3, with a possible D match to TRBD2 (6 bases). This CDR3 spans 16 amino acids. Germline CDR1 and CDR2: DFQATT and SNEGSKA (reference sequence). Trimming shortened V by 1 base and J by 8 bases, and 22 bases separated the two germline ends. The CDR3 sequence: CSARVPSGRGPLTQYF. The CDR3, as DNA: TGCAGTGCTAGAGTCCCGTCTGGGCGGGGTCCTCTTACGCAGTATTTT.